Listed here are 26 T cell receptor beta chains from one sample, sequenced in a study of Ad26.COV2.S vaccination and SARS-CoV-2 variants. Treatment: around 19 received Ad26.COV2.S at low or high dose, single or two shots; five or six received placebo; per-sample allocation not given. All samples were drawn on day 63, counting from the first vaccine or placebo injection. The protocol was immunoSEQ multiplex PCR, while the TCRdb copy is restricted to in-frame clones and leaves out a portion. The table records 300,000 to 400,000 clones, roughly 87% of them present only once. Sequences were derived from peripheral blood, sampled in a trial of Ad26.COV2.S vaccine versus placebo. These receptors came from a person between 18 and 59 years old who received the Ad26.COV2.S COVID-19 vaccine or a placebo.

This sequence joins TRBV27 and TRBJ2-7; 8 bases agree with TRBD1. Trimming cost V 0 bases and J 4 bases; bases outside gene matches: 2. The CDR3 spans 14 residues. Germline CDR1 reads MNHEY; CDR2 reads SMNVEV (reference sequence). Here the CDR3 reads CASSLSDRGYEQYF. CDR3 sequence (DNA): TGTGCCAGCAGTTTATCAGACAGGGGTTACGAGCAGTACTTC.

The chain combines TRBV25-1 with TRBJ1-6; TRBD1 aligns across 9 bases. The CDR3 totals 15 residues. Germline-derived CDR1 and CDR2 are MGHDK and SYGVNS. Germline trimming cut 4 bases from V and 9 bases from J; bases unmatched to any gene: 7. The CDR3 DNA reads as TGTGCCAGCAGTGCCAACAGGGGGCGCGTTTCACCCCTCCACTTT. It is translated as CASSANRGRVSPLHF.

The J gene is TRBJ1-2, the V gene TRBV3-1 (or the pseudogene TRBV3-2); D is undetermined. Germline values: CDR1 LGHDT, CDR2 YNNKEL (reference sequence). Trimming pared 3 bases from V and 5 bases from J, leaving 4 bases between. CDR3 size: 11 residues. The DNA for the CDR3 is TGTGCCAGCAGCCACGGATATGGCTACACCTTC. It is translated as CASSHGYGYTF.

This chain joins TRBV16 and TRBJ1-5; a possible D gene is TRBD1 (5 bases). Looked up from germline, CDR1 is KGHSY and CDR2 is FQNENV. V was pared by 0 bases and J by 6 bases, with 9 bases between. The CDR3 spans 14 residues. The CDR3 here is CASSQSQGSQPQHF. Written as DNA, the CDR3 is TGTGCCAGCAGCCAATCCCAGGGCAGTCAGCCCCAGCATTTT.

This chain joins TRBV19 and TRBJ1-1; unclear D gene. CDR1 and CDR2 (germline): LNHDA, SQIVND (reference sequence). The CDR3 runs 13 residues. V was shortened by 3 bases and J by 0 bases, with 5 bases between the two germline ends. CDR3 region: CASSIVVNTEAFF. The CDR3 DNA reads TGTGCCAGTAGTATTGTGGTGAACACTGAAGCTTTCTTT.

The rearrangement uses TRBV5-1 and TRBJ1-4; D gene ambiguous. The ends were cut back, 0 bases at V and 1 base at J, with 7 bases in the middle. CDR1 and CDR2 (germline): SGHRS, YFSETQ. The CDR3 runs to 15 residues. As DNA, the CDR3 is TGCGCCAGCAGCTTGGACGGAAGAACTAATGAAAAACTGTTTTTT. Translating it yields CASSLDGRTNEKLFF.

V and J are TRBV4-1 and TRBJ2-7; no reliable D call. This CDR3 region has 15 residues. V lost 0 bases and J lost 1, with 10 bases in between. Germline V CDR1 and CDR2: MGHRA, YSYEKL. The CDR3 DNA reads as TGCGCCAGCAGCCAAGATGAGGACGGGTCCTACGAGCAGTACTTC. Amino acids: CASSQDEDGSYEQYF.

CDR3 in DNA: TGTGCCAGCAGTTACATAGCCGGGACAGTGGCTAATGAAAAACTGTTTTTT. Amino acid sequence: CASSYIAGTVANEKLFF. The chain employs TRBV7-6 and TRBJ1-4, with TRBD1 identical over 7 bases. CDR3 length: 17 amino acids. V shed 6 bases, J shed 3 bases, and the junction held 13 bases outside the gene matches. Germline V gives CDR1 SGHVS, CDR2 FNYEAQ.

The J gene is TRBJ1-5, the V gene TRBV10-3; D not resolved. From germline, CDR1 is ENHRY and CDR2 SYGVKD. The germline V and J ends were trimmed by 0 bases and 11 bases, with 11 bases remaining between them. The CDR3 covers 13 residues. This CDR3 reads CAISESGGRSQHF. The DNA for the CDR3 is TGTGCCATCAGTGAGTCTGGAGGTCGATCCCAGCATTTT.

The genes are TRBV30 and TRBJ1-2; maybe TRBD1 (6 bases). The CDR3 is 13 amino acids. Trimming removed 2 bases at V and 4 bases at J, with 11 bases between. Germline CDR1 GTSNPN, CDR2 SVGIG (reference sequence). CDR3 sequence reads: CAWSLGQSYGYTF. For the CDR3, the DNA is TGTGCCTGGAGTCTAGGACAGTCCTATGGCTACACCTTC.

Notes on this clone: The sample has other DNA sequences that encode this CDR3 too. The gene calls are TRBV12-3 or TRBV12-4 and TRBJ2-7; TRBD2 might be the D (5 bases). There are 12 residues in the CDR3. V was shortened by 3 bases and J by 4 bases, with 7 bases between the two germline ends. CDR3 in amino acids: CASSFGGYEQYF. In DNA form, the CDR3 reads TGTGCCAGCAGTTTCGGAGGTTACGAGCAGTACTTC.

The CDR3 is CASSPNRAQGYEKLFF. CDR3 in DNA: TGTGCCAGCTCGCCCAACCGGGCCCAGGGATATGAAAAACTGTTTTTT. The genes are TRBV18 and TRBJ1-4; tentative D call: TRBD1 (5 bases). Germline assignment: CDR1 KGHSH and CDR2 LQKENI. V lost 6 bases and J 6 bases, leaving 20 bases between the germline ends. The CDR3 runs 16 residues.

CDR3 DNA sequence: TGCGCCAGCAGCCAACTGGACAGGGGGGATCAGCCCCAGCATTTT. Translated, it gives CASSQLDRGDQPQHF. This rearrangement joins TRBV4-1 to TRBJ1-5; 10 positions match TRBD1. The CDR3 extends over 15 amino acids. CDR1 is MGHRA and CDR2 is YSYEKL in the germline V gene. Trimming removed 2 bases from V and 5 bases from J; junction bases left unmatched: 3.

The chain joins TRBV7-2 to TRBJ2-1, with 7 bases matching TRBD2. J lost 6 bases, V lost 4 bases, and 9 bases had no gene match. Germline CDR1 and CDR2: SGHTA and FQGNSA. The CDR3 extends over 15 amino acids. CDR3 sequence: CASSSRLAQSNEQFF. In DNA form, the CDR3 reads TGTGCCAGCAGCTCCCGACTAGCCCAATCCAATGAGCAGTTCTTC. Supplemented by reference TRBV7-2 and TRBJ2-1, the full variable domain reads GAGVSQSPSNKVTEKGKDVELRCDPISGHTALYWYRQSLGQGLEFLIYFQGNSAPDKSGLPSDRFSAERTGGSVSTLTIQRTQQEDSAVYLCASSSRLAQSNEQFFGPGTRLTVL.

The rearrangement uses TRBV9 and TRBJ2-1; D gene uncertain. This CDR3 contains 13 residues. The V gene's germline CDR1 is SGDLS and CDR2 YYNGEE. V dropped 4 bases and J dropped 7 bases, with 12 bases sitting between them. The CDR3 coding sequence is TGTGCCAGCAGCTCCCGGGCACAAAATGAGCAGTTCTTC. Encoded protein: CASSSRAQNEQFF.

The chain couples TRBV4-3 to TRBJ2-1; 8 bases align to TRBD1. The length of the CDR3 is 18 residues. Germline CDR1 reads LGHNA; CDR2 reads YSLEER. The J segment lost 5 bases and the V segment lost 0 bases, leaving 12 bases of the junction unmatched. CDR3 loop: CASSQDRFDRGRDNEQFF. The CDR3 nucleotides are TGCGCCAGCAGCCAAGATCGTTTTGACAGGGGAAGAGACAATGAGCAGTTCTTC.

The chain couples TRBV21-1 to TRBJ2-1; the table's TRBD2 call for D was not verified on the DNA. TRBV21-1 counts as a pseudogene. The CDR3 is made up of 19 amino acids. CDR3 nucleotide sequence: TGTGCCAGCAGCAAAGTAACTAGCGGGGATTGGAGCTCCTACAATGAGCAGTTCTTC. Protein product: CASSKVTSGDWSSYNEQFF.

This clone came up once. The V and J genes are TRBV10-2 and TRBJ1-1, with D perhaps TRBD1 (5 bases). Germline V gene sequence: CDR1 WSHSY, CDR2 SAAADI. The ends were cut back, 6 bases at V and 1 base at J, with 6 bases in the middle. The CDR3 loop spans 12 amino acids. The chain's CDR3 is CASRGGNTEAFF. CDR3 sequence (DNA): TGCGCCAGCAGGGGGGGGAACACTGAAGCTTTCTTT.

The chain is built from TRBV7-3 and TRBJ2-2; the D gene could be TRBD1 or TRBD2 (5 bases each). From germline, CDR1 is SGHTA and CDR2 FQGTGA. Trimming left V 1 base short and J 4 bases short, with 10 bases between. The CDR3 is 15 residues long. CDR3 nucleotides: TGTGCCAGCAGCTTAATGGGGGATACCACCGGGGAGCTGTTTTTT. The encoded protein is CASSLMGDTTGELFF.

This clone has just a few counts. The CDR3 is CAISESTTPNTEAFF. DNA for the CDR3: TGTGCCATCAGTGAGTCGACTACGCCGAACACTGAAGCTTTCTTT. The chain employs TRBV10-3 and TRBJ1-1; D not certain. Trimming shortened V by 0 bases and J by 1 base, and 9 bases separated the two germline ends. From germline, CDR1 is ENHRY and CDR2 SYGVKD. The length of the CDR3 is 15 residues.

The chain combines TRBV3-1 (or the pseudogene TRBV3-2) with TRBJ2-3; no firm D call. Trimming took 4 bases from V and 0 from J, leaving 14 bases between them. The CDR3 contains 16 residues. Looked up from germline, CDR1 is LGHDT and CDR2 is YNNKEL (reference sequence). CDR3 amino acids: CASSPLLHLSTDTQYF. CDR3 in DNA: TGTGCCAGCAGCCCTCTTCTCCATTTAAGCACAGATACGCAGTATTTT.

The chain couples TRBV9 to TRBJ1-1; D gene uncertain. The CDR3 has 15 amino acids. Germline V gene lookup returns CDR1 SGDLS and CDR2 YYNGEE. V gave up 4 bases and J gave up 1 base, with 14 bases separating them. Here the CDR3 reads CASSPRVGENTEAFF. The CDR3 region has the DNA TGTGCCAGCAGCCCGAGGGTAGGCGAGAACACTGAAGCTTTCTTT.

The V and J genes are TRBV6-5 and TRBJ1-4; no clear D. CDR1 is MNHEY and CDR2 is SVGAGI in the germline V gene. The CDR3 extends over 14 amino acids. The ends were cut back, 8 bases at V and 2 bases at J, with 12 bases in the middle. CDR3 nucleotide sequence: TGTGCCAGCGGCCGAGGGTTGACTAATGAAAAACTGTTTTTT. It encodes CASGRGLTNEKLFF.

The chain is built from TRBV7-2 and TRBJ1-2; 8 positions agree with TRBD1. CDR3 size: 16 residues. V gave up 5 bases and J gave up 0 bases; unmatched junction bases: 8. The germline V gene has CDR1 SGHTA and CDR2 FQGNSA. The DNA of the CDR3 is TGTGCCAGCAGCCCCGGGGGGACAGGAGCTAACTATGGCTACACCTTC. As protein: CASSPGGTGANYGYTF.

V is TRBV11-2 and J is TRBJ2-1; the D gene is possibly TRBD1 (6 bases). Between the trimmed V and J ends, which lost 3 bases and 4 bases, there was a span of 13 bases. Germline V gene sequence: CDR1 SGHAT, CDR2 FQNNGV. The CDR3 spans 15 residues. CDR3 DNA sequence: TGTGCCAGCAGCTTCAGGACAGATATATACAATGAGCAGTTCTTC. This gives the protein CASSFRTDIYNEQFF.

This clone was seen more than once but under ten times. The chain recombines TRBV5-1 with TRBJ1-3; 11 nucleotides agree with TRBD1. The germline V gene encodes CDR1 SGHRS and CDR2 YFSETQ. This CDR3 contains 15 residues. V shed 3 bases, J shed 8 bases, and the junction held 7 bases outside the gene matches. The CDR3 region is CASSSSRGQGDTIYF. The CDR3 coding sequence is TGCGCCAGCAGCTCTTCACGGGGACAGGGGGACACCATATATTTT.